The T cell receptor beta chain under discussion was sequenced for a study of vaccination effects on CD4 cells after COVID-19. Following culture for around 9 days, CD4+ T cells were isolated. Profiled with immunoSEQ multiplex PCR; TCRdb holds only in-frame clones, not every one. The data show roughly 31,000 clones, about 71% seen once. On this clone itself: Its antigen is currently unknown.

The CDR3 is made up of 14 amino acids. Germline V lookup: CDR1 MDHEN, CDR2 SYDVKM. V lost 6 bases and J lost 7; bases outside the gene matches: 6. The chain uses TRBV28 and TRBJ2-1; 10 nucleotides match TRBD2. The sample in question was CD4+ T cells from PBMCs cultured without peptide, obtained before COVID-19 vaccination. This receptor was identified in a human donor who received a COVID-19 vaccine. DNA of the CDR3: TGTGCCAGCAGGTCCCTAGCGGGGGCTAATGAGCAGTTCTTC. This encodes CASRSLAGANEQFF.